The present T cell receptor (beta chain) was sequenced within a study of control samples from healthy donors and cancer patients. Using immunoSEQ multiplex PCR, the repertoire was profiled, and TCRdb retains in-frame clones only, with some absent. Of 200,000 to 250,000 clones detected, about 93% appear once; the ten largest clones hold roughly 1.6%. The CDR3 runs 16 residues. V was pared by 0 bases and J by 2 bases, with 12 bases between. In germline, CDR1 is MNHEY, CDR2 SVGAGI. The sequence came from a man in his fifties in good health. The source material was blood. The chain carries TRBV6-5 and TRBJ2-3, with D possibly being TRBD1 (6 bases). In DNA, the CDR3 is TGTGCCAGCAGTTACTCGACGGCAGGGGCCACAGATACGCAGTATTTT. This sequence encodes CASSYSTAGATDTQYF.